There are a few counts of the clone carrying this TCR beta chain. CDR3 length equals 16 residues. CDR1 SGHVS and CDR2 FNYEAQ come from the germline V gene. With 2 bases clipped from V and 0 bases from J, the junction kept 6 bases outside the gene matches. MiXCR, applied by TCRdb to the reads, yields one record per CDR3 protein. The data hold about 100,000 distinct CDR3 sequences, with 16% observed a single time. These data are taken from a study of T cell repertoires in cytomegalovirus infection. The receptor was derived from a human donor in good health (CMV status not recorded). Some clones in this sample may be carry-over from other donors' samples. The sample was PBMCs. The genes are TRBV7-6 and TRBJ1-2, with 7 positions matching TRBD1. The CDR3 protein is CASSLMAGGSNYGYTF. As DNA, the CDR3 is TGTGCCAGCAGCTTAATGGCAGGGGGATCTAACTATGGCTACACCTTC. Looking up the rest from reference TRBV7-6 and TRBJ1-2 gives the full variable domain: GAGVSQSPRYKVTKRGQDVALRCDPISGHVSLYWYRQALGQGPEFLTYFNYEAQQDKSGLPNDRFSAERPEGSISTLTIQRTEQRDSAMYRCASSLMAGGSNYGYTFGSGTRLTVV.